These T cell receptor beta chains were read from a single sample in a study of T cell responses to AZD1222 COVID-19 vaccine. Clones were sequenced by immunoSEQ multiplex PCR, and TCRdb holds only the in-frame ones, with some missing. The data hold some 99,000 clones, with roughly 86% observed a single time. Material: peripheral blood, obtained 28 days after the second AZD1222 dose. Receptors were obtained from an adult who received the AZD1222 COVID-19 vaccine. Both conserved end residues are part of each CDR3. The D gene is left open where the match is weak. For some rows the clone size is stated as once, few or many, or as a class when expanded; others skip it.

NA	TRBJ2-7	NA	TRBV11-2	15	CASSLDRSTGRGQYF	TGTGCCAGCAGCTTAGATCGGTCAACAGGGCGTGGGCAGTACTTC
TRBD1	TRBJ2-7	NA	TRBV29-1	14	CSVGRDRAPYEQYF	TGCAGCGTTGGCCGGGACAGGGCTCCCTACGAGCAGTACTTC
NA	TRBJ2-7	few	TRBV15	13	CATSKPQRGEQYF	TGTGCCACCAGCAAACCCCAACGGGGCGAGCAGTACTTC
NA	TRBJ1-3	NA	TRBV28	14	CASSPLRGSIAIYF	TGTGCCAGCAGTCCCCTCAGGGGTTCGATCGCCATATATTTT
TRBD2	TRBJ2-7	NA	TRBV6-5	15	CASSRSSGSSYEQYF	TGTGCCAGCAGCCGTTCTAGCGGGAGCTCCTACGAGCAGTACTTC
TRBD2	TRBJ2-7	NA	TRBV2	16	CASRAKTSGRSHEQYF	TGTGCCAGCAGAGCTAAGACTAGCGGGAGGAGCCACGAGCAGTACTTC
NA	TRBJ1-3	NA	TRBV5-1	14	CASRTENSGNTIYF	TGCGCCAGCAGAACAGAGAACTCTGGAAACACCATATATTTT
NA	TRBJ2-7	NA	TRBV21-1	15	CASSPPAGQNYEQYF	TGTGCCAGCAGCCCTCCAGCGGGACAGAACTACGAGCAGTACTTC
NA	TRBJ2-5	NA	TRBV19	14	CASTNAPFKGAQYF	TGTGCCAGTACCAACGCCCCATTTAAGGGTGCCCAGTACTTC
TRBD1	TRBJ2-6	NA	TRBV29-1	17	CSVEDRDRGRGANVLTF	TGCAGCGTTGAAGACAGGGACAGGGGGCGTGGGGCCAACGTCCTGACTTTC
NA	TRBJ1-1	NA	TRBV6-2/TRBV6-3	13	CASSYRMNTEAFF	TGTGCCAGCAGTTATCGGATGAACACTGAAGCTTTCTTT
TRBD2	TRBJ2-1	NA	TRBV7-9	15	CASSSSGSDYNEQFF	TGTGCCAGCAGTTCTAGCGGGTCCGATTACAATGAGCAGTTCTTC
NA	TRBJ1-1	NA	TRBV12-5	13	CASSLESGGEAFF	TGTGCTAGTTCCCTAGAATCAGGTGGTGAAGCTTTCTTT
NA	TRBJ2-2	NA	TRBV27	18	CASSLIWRGEPSTGELFF	TGTGCCAGCAGTTTGATATGGCGGGGCGAACCTTCCACCGGGGAGCTGTTTTTT
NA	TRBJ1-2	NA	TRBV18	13	CASSPSLGNGYTF	TGCGCCAGCTCACCTTCCCTGGGTAATGGCTACACCTTC
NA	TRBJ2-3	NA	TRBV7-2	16	CASSPRQGGDTDTQYF	TGTGCCAGCAGCCCACGACAGGGAGGGGACACAGATACGCAGTATTTT
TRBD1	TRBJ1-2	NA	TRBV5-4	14	CASSPRDRNYGYTF	TGTGCCAGCAGCCCCCGGGACAGGAACTATGGCTACACCTTC
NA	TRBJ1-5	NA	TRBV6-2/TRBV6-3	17	CASSYLKEANRNQPQHF	TGTGCCAGCAGTTACCTAAAGGAGGCAAATCGCAATCAGCCCCAGCATTTT
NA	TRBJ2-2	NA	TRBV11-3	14	CASSARVETGELFF	TGTGCCAGCAGCGCCCGAGTAGAAACCGGGGAGCTGTTTTTT
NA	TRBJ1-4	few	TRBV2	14	CASSRTETNEKLFF	TGTGCCAGCAGTCGGACAGAAACTAATGAAAAACTGTTTTTT
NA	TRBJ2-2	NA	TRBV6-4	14	CASSDSLDSGELFF	TGTGCCAGCAGTGACTCTCTAGACTCCGGGGAGCTGTTTTTT
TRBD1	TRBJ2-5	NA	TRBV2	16	CASTRQGGLKQETQYF	TGTGCCAGCACGAGACAGGGGGGCCTCAAACAAGAGACCCAGTACTTC
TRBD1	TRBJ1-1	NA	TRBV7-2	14	CASRRRQGGTEAFF	TGTGCCAGCAGACGTCGACAGGGAGGTACTGAAGCTTTCTTT
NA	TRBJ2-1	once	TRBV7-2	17	CASSLAGASSSYNEQFF	TGTGCCAGCAGCTTAGCAGGGGCCTCGAGCTCCTACAATGAGCAGTTCTTC
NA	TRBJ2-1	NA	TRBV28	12	CASSFRGAEQFF	TGTGCCAGCAGTTTCAGGGGAGCTGAGCAGTTCTTC
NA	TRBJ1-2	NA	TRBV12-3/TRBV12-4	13	CASSFGEHYGYTF	TGTGCCAGCAGTTTTGGGGAGCACTATGGCTACACCTTC
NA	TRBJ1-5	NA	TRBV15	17	CATSREVRGASNQPQHF	TGTGCCACCAGCAGAGAGGTACGAGGGGCTAGCAATCAGCCCCAGCATTTT
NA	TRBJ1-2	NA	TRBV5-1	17	CASSLGGGPTIGNGYTF	TGCGCCAGCAGCTTGGGTGGTGGGCCAACGATTGGCAATGGCTACACCTTC
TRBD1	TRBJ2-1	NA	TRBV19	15	CASSIDRDSYNEQFF	TGTGCCAGTAGTATAGATCGGGACAGTTACAATGAGCAGTTCTTC